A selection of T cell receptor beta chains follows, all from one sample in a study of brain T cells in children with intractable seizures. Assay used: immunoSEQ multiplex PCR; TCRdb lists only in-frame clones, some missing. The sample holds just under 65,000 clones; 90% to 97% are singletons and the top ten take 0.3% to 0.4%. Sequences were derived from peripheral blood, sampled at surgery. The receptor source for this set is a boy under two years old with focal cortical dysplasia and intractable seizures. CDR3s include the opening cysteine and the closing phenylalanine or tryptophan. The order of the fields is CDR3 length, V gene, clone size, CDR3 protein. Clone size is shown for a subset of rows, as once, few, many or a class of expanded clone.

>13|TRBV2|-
CASSGYSNQPQHF
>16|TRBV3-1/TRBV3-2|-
CASSQDLLAGGDIQYF
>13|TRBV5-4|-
CASSLAQGYGYTF
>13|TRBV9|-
CASSPGTPSEQYF
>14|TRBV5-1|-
CASSSGQGHRELFF
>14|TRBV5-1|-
CASSLDRSTDTQYF
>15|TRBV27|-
CASRRTSGNTGELFF
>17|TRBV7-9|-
CASSLGGQGASLYGYTF
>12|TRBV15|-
CATSRVRTEQFF
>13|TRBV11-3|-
CASAGTNYNEQFF
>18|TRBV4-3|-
CASSQDERRRAPKNIQYF
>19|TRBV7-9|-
CASSLALGLSTFGANVLTF
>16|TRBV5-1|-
CASSLFPNRENEKLFF
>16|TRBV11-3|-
CASSPDRGQNTGELFF
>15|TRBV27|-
CASSGQFANTGELFF
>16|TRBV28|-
CASSYYYGTDKNIQYF
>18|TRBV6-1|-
CASSDRGQGALANEKLFF
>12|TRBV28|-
CASSPGLWGQFF
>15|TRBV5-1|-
CASSLEAALDTEAFF
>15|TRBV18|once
CASSPSAGANTEAFF
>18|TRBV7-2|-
CASSPRRASEGPMGKQFF
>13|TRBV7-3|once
CASSLTRTDGYTF
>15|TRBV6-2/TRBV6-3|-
CASSYGPGTPREQYF
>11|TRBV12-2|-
CASRLADTQYF
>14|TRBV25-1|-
CASSGDGSSYEQYF
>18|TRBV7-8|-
CASSSLAGESRDQETQYF
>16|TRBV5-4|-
CASSKTSYPPTDTQYF
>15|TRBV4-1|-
CASSQGVSSNYGYTF
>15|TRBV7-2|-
CASSPGATSTDTQYF
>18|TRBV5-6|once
CASSLGRFSGSYNSPLHF
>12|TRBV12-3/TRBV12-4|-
CATRWGVEKLFF
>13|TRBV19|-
CASSMAVTYEQYF
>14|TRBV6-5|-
CASSRTSGTDTQYF
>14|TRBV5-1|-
CASSLGAEIYGYTF
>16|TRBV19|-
CASSIVAELANSPLHF
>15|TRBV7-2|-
CASSPMGGLVYEQYF
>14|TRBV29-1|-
CSVADRRLRYGYTF
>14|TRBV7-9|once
CASSLEWTGGGYTF
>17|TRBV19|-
CASSISSGTAGANVLTF
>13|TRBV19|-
CASSLMSSGELFF
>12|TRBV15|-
CATSRVTGGPVF
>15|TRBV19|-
CASSTHRGDQETQYF
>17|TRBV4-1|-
CASSQDHQTGGGSPLHF
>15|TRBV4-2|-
CASSQAGLAPNEQFF
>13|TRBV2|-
CASHILAKNIQYF